This is a list of T cell receptor beta chains from one sample in a study of CD8 T cells in Susac syndrome. TCRdb passed the immunoSEQ multiplex PCR reads through MiXCR, listing each CDR3 protein once. Of 160,000 or so distinct CDR3 sequences in the sample, 92% were seen once. Sequencing used CD4+ T cells from PBMCs. These receptors all come from a human donor in good health. The CDR3 runs from the conserved cysteine through the conserved F or W. A D gene is named only where the DNA matches it firmly. Only some rows state a clone size, as once, few, many or a class for expanded clones.

v_call	clone_size	d_call	j_call	cdr3_nt	cdr3_aa
TRBV7-7	NA	TRBD2	TRBJ2-3	TGTGCTAGCAGCGTTAGCGGGACTCCCGGAGGTACGCAGTATTTT	CASSVSGTPGGTQYF
TRBV5-1	NA	NA	TRBJ2-7	TGCGCCAGCAGCGTATTAGGGGCTAGCCTGAACGAGCAGTACTTC	CASSVLGASLNEQYF
TRBV18	NA	NA	TRBJ2-3	TGTGCCAGCTCACATAGGACCCGCACAGATACGCAGTATTTT	CASSHRTRTDTQYF
TRBV5-1	NA	TRBD2	TRBJ2-5	TGCGCCAGCAGCAAGGCGGTAGCGGGAGTTCAAGAGACCCAGTACTTC	CASSKAVAGVQETQYF
TRBV30	few	NA	TRBJ1-5	TGTGCCTGGAGTTACGGGGGCGAAAGCAATCAGCCCCAGCATTTT	CAWSYGGESNQPQHF
TRBV3-1	NA	NA	TRBJ2-1	TGTGCCAGCAGCCAATGGCCAGCGGATACCTACAATGAGCAGTTCTTC	CASSQWPADTYNEQFF
TRBV6-2/TRBV6-3	NA	NA	TRBJ2-2	TGTGCCAGCACACAAGCGAACACCGGGGAGCTGTTTTTT	CASTQANTGELFF
TRBV20-1	NA	TRBD1	TRBJ2-7	TGCAGTGCTTTGAGGGGGCACGAGCAGTACTTC	CSALRGHEQYF
TRBV5-4	NA	TRBD1	TRBJ1-5	TGTGCCAGCAGCTTAGGACAGGGTGCTCAGCCCCAGCATTTT	CASSLGQGAQPQHF
TRBV29-1	NA	NA	TRBJ1-5	TGCAGCGTTGGACAGGTCGGTCACCCCCAGCATTTT	CSVGQVGHPQHF
TRBV18	NA	TRBD1	TRBJ1-1	TGTGCCAGCTCCCCAGGACAGGGGACCCCTGAAGCTTTCTTT	CASSPGQGTPEAFF
TRBV7-2	NA	NA	TRBJ2-3	TGTGCCAGCAGTCTCAATCCCAGGCCAGATACGCAGTATTTT	CASSLNPRPDTQYF
TRBV19	once	NA	TRBJ2-1	TGTGCCAGTATGGAAAGGCCCAATGAGCAGTTCTTC	CASMERPNEQFF
TRBV5-1	NA	NA	TRBJ1-1	TGCGCCAGCAAAAGTTCAGACAGGGCTTTCTTT	CASKSSDRAFF
TRBV20-1	NA	NA	TRBJ1-5	TGCAGTGGGCAACAGGGAGATCAGCCCCAGCATTTT	CSGQQGDQPQHF
TRBV5-4	NA	NA	TRBJ1-3	TGTGCCAGCAGCTTGTGGCAGGGAAACACCATATATTTT	CASSLWQGNTIYF
TRBV24-1	NA	NA	TRBJ2-2	TGTGCCACCAGGGGTATTCGTGGGACCGGGGAGCTGTTTTTT	CATRGIRGTGELFF
TRBV4-3	NA	NA	TRBJ2-7	TGCGCCAGCAGCCAGGTCCCCGACGTGGACGAGCAGTACTTC	CASSQVPDVDEQYF
TRBV27	NA	TRBD2	TRBJ2-4	TGTGCCAGCAGTCAAACTAGCGGGAGAGGAAGAAACATTCAGTACTTC	CASSQTSGRGRNIQYF
TRBV7-9	NA	NA	TRBJ2-7	TGTGCCAGCAGCATGGGGGGTCGGCACGAGCAGTACTTC	CASSMGGRHEQYF
TRBV5-1	NA	NA	TRBJ1-1	TGCGCCAGCAGCTTGAGGGGGATGGAGAACACTGAAGCTTTCTTT	CASSLRGMENTEAFF
TRBV27	NA	TRBD2	TRBJ2-3	TGTGCCAGCGGCCCCGGGGGGGCCAACACAGATACGCAGTATTTT	CASGPGGANTDTQYF
TRBV5-1	NA	NA	TRBJ2-5	TGCGCCAGCAGCTTGGAAGGCGGACAAGAGACCCAGTACTTC	CASSLEGGQETQYF
TRBV29-1	NA	NA	TRBJ2-5	TGCAGCGTTGCACCGGGGACGAGGTCAGAGACCCAGTACTTC	CSVAPGTRSETQYF
TRBV11-2	NA	TRBD2	TRBJ2-7	TGTGCCAGCAGACGACTCGGCGGGAGGACCTCCTACGAGCAGTACTTC	CASRRLGGRTSYEQYF
TRBV3-1	NA	TRBD2	TRBJ2-1	TGTGCCAGCAGCCAAGACCTAGCGGAGGAGCAGTTCTTC	CASSQDLAEEQFF
TRBV15	few	TRBD1	TRBJ1-5	TGTGCCACCAGCACAGGGGACAGGGAGCATCAGCCCCAGCATTTT	CATSTGDREHQPQHF
TRBV20-1	NA	NA	TRBJ2-1	TGCAGTGCTAGAGACGGGAGCTCCTACAATGAGCAGTTCTTC	CSARDGSSYNEQFF
TRBV4-3	NA	NA	TRBJ2-2	TGCGCCAGCAGCCAAGACCCAGGGGGGCTCAACGGGGAGCTGTTTTTT	CASSQDPGGLNGELFF
TRBV20-1	NA	TRBD1	TRBJ2-7	TGCAGCGTGGGACAGAGCTACGAGCAGTACTTC	CSVGQSYEQYF
TRBV5-4	NA	NA	TRBJ2-1	TGTGCCAGCACCGGGGGACTCTCCTACAATGAGCAGTTCTTC	CASTGGLSYNEQFF
TRBV6-2/TRBV6-3	NA	TRBD1	TRBJ2-5	TGTGCCAGCAGCCAGGGGGCGTTTGAGACCCAGTACTTC	CASSQGAFETQYF
TRBV6-5	NA	NA	TRBJ2-3	TGTGCCACCCACACAGATACGCAGTATTTT	CATHTDTQYF
TRBV28	NA	TRBD1	TRBJ1-2	TGTGCCAGCAGTTCACCTACAGGGGATCGGGGCTACACCTTC	CASSSPTGDRGYTF
TRBV6-5	NA	NA	TRBJ2-7	TGTGCCAGCAGTGCCTACGCAGGGGATACCTACGAGCAGTACTTC	CASSAYAGDTYEQYF
TRBV3-1	NA	NA	TRBJ1-1	TGTGCCAGCAGCCCCCGGACAGACATGAACACTGAAGCTTTCTTT	CASSPRTDMNTEAFF
TRBV25-1	NA	NA	TRBJ2-3	TGTGCCAGCAGTAAGTCCACAGACGGGAATACGCAGTATTTT	CASSKSTDGNTQYF
TRBV7-2	NA	NA	TRBJ1-5	TGTGCCAGCAGCTCCTACAGGACCAATCAGCCCCAGCATTTT	CASSSYRTNQPQHF
TRBV5-1	once	NA	TRBJ1-4	TGCGCCAGCAGCTTGGCCATCGGACTAGAAAAACTGTTTTTT	CASSLAIGLEKLFF
TRBV20-1	NA	TRBD1	TRBJ1-2	TGCAGTGCTAAGGACAGGTCTAACTATGGCTACACCTTC	CSAKDRSNYGYTF